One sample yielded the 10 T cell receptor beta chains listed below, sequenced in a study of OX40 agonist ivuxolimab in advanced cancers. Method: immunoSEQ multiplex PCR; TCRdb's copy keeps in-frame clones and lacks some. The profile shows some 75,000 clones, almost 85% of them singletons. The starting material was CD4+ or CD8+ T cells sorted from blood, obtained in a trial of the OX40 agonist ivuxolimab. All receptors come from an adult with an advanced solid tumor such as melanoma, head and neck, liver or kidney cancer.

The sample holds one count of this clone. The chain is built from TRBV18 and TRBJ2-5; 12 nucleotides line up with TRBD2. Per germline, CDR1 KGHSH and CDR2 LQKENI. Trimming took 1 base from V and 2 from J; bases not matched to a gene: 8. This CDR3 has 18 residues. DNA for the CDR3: TGTGCCAGCTCACCACGGCTAGCGGGAGGGCCGGGGCAAGAGACCCAGTACTTC. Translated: CASSPRLAGGPGQETQYF.

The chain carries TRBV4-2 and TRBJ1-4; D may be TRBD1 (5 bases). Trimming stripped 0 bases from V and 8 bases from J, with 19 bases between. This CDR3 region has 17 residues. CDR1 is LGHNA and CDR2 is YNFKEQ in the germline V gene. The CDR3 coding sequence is TGTGCCAGCAGCCAAGATGGGGACGGTCGGTCGGGAGAAAAACTGTTTTTT. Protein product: CASSQDGDGRSGEKLFF.

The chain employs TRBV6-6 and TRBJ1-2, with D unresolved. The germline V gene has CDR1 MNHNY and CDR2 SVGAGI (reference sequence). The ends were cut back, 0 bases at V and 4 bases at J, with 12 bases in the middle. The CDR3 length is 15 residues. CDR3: CASSYSAGPAYGYTF. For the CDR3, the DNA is TGTGCCAGCAGTTACTCGGCAGGCCCAGCCTATGGCTACACCTTC.

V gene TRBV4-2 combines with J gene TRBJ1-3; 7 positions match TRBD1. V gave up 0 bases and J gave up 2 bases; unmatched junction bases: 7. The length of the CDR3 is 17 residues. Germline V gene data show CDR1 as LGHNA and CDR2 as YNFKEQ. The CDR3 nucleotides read TGTGCCAGCAGCCAAGATCGGAGGACAGGTGCTGGAAACACCATATATTTT. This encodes CASSQDRRTGAGNTIYF.

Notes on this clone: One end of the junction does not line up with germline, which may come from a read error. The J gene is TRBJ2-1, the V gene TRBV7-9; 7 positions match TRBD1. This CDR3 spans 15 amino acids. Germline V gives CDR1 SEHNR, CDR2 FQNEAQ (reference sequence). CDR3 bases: TGTGCCAGCAGCTTAGGGGACAGTGGGTACAGTGAGCAGTTCTTC. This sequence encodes CASSLGDSGYSEQFF.

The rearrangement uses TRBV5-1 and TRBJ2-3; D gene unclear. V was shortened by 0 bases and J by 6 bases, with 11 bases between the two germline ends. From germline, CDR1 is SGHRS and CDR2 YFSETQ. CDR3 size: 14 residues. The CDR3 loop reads CASSLGGVRDTQYF. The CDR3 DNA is TGCGCCAGCAGCTTGGGCGGCGTGAGGGATACGCAGTATTTT. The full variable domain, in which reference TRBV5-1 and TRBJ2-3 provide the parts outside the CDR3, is KAGVTQTPRYLIKTRGQQVTLSCSPISGHRSVSWYQQTPGQGLQFLFEYFSETQRNKGNFPGRFSGRQFSNSRSEMNVSTLELGDSALYLCASSLGGVRDTQYFGPGTRLTVL.

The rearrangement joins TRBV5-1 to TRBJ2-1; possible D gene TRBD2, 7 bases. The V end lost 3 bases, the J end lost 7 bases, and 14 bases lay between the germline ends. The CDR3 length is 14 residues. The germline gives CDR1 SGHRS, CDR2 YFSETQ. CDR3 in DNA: TGCGCCAGCAGCTCGGGGGGCCAATGGAATGAGCAGTTCTTC. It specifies CASSSGGQWNEQFF.

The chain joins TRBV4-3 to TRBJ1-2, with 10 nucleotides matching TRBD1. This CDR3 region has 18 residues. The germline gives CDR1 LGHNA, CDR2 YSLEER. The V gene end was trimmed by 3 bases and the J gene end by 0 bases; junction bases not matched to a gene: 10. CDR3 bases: TGCGCCAGCAGCCAGACGGGACAGGGGCAGAACACTAACTATGGCTACACCTTC. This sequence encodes CASSQTGQGQNTNYGYTF.

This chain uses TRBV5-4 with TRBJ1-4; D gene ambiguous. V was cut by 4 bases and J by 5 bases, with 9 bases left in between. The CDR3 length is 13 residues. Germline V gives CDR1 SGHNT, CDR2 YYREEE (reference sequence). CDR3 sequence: CASSRERNEKLFF. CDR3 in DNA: TGTGCCAGCAGCCGGGAACGAAATGAAAAACTGTTTTTT.

The DNA for the CDR3 is TGTGCCAGCAGCGCCGGGACAGATAATTCACCCCTCCACTTT. The encoded protein is CASSAGTDNSPLHF. The genes are TRBV7-9 and TRBJ1-6; 7 bases map to TRBD1. Losses at the gene ends were 5 bases for V and 5 bases for J; bases not matched to a gene: 3. The germline CDR1 and CDR2 sequences are SEHNR and FQNEAQ (reference sequence). This CDR3 region has 14 residues.